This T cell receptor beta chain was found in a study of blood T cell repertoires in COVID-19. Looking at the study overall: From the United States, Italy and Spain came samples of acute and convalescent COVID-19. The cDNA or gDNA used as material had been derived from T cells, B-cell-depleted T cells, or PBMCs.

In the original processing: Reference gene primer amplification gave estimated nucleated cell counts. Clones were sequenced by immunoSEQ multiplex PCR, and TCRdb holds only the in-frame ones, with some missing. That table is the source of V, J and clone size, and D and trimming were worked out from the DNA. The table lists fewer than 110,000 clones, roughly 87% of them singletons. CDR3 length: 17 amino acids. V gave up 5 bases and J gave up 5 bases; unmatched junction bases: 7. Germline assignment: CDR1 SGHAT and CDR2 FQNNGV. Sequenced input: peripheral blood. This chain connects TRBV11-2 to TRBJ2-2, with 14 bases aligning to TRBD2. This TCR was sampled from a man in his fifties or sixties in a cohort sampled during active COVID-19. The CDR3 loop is CASSLGTSGGYTGELFF. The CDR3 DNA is TGTGCCAGCAGCCTCGGGACTAGCGGGGGCTATACCGGGGAGCTGTTTTTT.